This T cell receptor beta chain came from a study of early T cells in non-severe SARS-CoV-2 infection. Researchers tagged individual cDNA molecules with unique molecular identifiers. TCRdb re-analysed the 5' RACE reads in MiXCR, keeping a single row per CDR3 protein. The sample lists some 59,000 distinct CDR3 sequences, 10% seen once, with under 5% in the top ten. Trimming cost V 6 bases and J 7 bases, with 19 bases left between them. CDR1 MNHEY and CDR2 SVGEGT come from the germline V gene. The CDR3 runs to 15 residues. Sequencing used whole blood. V and J are TRBV6-2 or TRBV6-3 and TRBJ2-4; tentative D call: TRBD2 (6 bases). The TCR originated in an adult who was a healthcare worker with PCR-confirmed SARS-CoV-2 infection or an uninfected control (not recorded which). In DNA form, the CDR3 reads TGTGCCAGCAGGCCCGGGACTCCCGAGGGGAACATTCAGTACTTC. It is translated as CASRPGTPEGNIQYF.